The 26 T cell receptor beta chains given below trace back to one sample, sequenced in a study of regulatory T cells in long-lasting Graves disease. Time point specified: newly diagnosed GD, antithyroid drugs for less than 3 months. PBMCs were the source of the RNA used for TCR sequencing. Relying on iRepertoire HTBI primers and Arm-PCR of CDR3 regions, the team built TCR beta libraries. In TCRdb, the multiplex PCR reads were re-called with MiXCR into one record per CDR3 protein. The sample shows hundreds of thousands of distinct CDR3 sequences, roughly 13% of them seen only once. Separately, the same data were catalogued under a study of T cells in Graves' hyperthyroidism and ophthalmopathy.

This material consisted of peripheral blood mononuclear cells (PBMCs), taken at new diagnosis, from a patient treated with antithyroid drugs. The source of these receptors is a man aged 25-45 years with Graves disease.

At least ten counts were recorded for this clonotype. The rearrangement links TRBV6-1 to TRBJ2-2, with 9 bases that match TRBD1. The V segment lost 6 bases and the J segment 4 bases; nucleotides outside the gene matches: 9. CDR3 size: 16 residues. The germline gives CDR1 MNHNS, CDR2 SASEGT. The CDR3, as DNA: TGTGCCAGCAGCCAACTACAGGGGGCGCCCACCGGGGAGCTGTTTTTT. It specifies CASSQLQGAPTGELFF.

At least ten counts were recorded for this clonotype. CDR3 bases: TGTGCCAGCAGAGGTAGCGGGAGGGTCGGCACCGGGGAGCTGTTTTTT. Residues: CASRGSGRVGTGELFF. The chain recombines TRBV6-1 with TRBJ2-2, with 11 bases identical to TRBD2. This CDR3 comprises 16 residues. Germline loops: CDR1 MNHNS, CDR2 SASEGT. The J segment lost 4 bases and the V segment lost 6 bases, leaving 7 bases of the junction unmatched.

This clonotype was detected a few times. The chain carries TRBV24-1 and TRBJ1-5; D unresolved. Germline V gene data show CDR1 as KGHDR and CDR2 as SFDVKD. Trimming took off 3 bases at V and 8 bases at J, with 16 bases between the two ends. This CDR3 has 15 amino acids. Written as DNA, the CDR3 is TGTGCCACCAGTGATCCCTTTCGACCCCCCGAGCCCCAGCATTTT. Encoded protein: CATSDPFRPPEPQHF.

V is TRBV7-9 and J is TRBJ2-1, with a weak D call TRBD1 (7 bases). V dropped 8 bases and J dropped 4 bases, with 15 bases sitting between them. This CDR3 comprises 14 residues. CDR1 SEHNR and CDR2 FQNEAQ come from the germline V gene (reference sequence). In nucleotides, the CDR3 is TGTGCCAGCGACCAGGGGGGCCCTTACAATGAGCAGTTCTTC. Its protein product is CASDQGGPYNEQFF.

This clonotype was recorded many times. In DNA, the CDR3 is TGTGCCAGCAGTATAGCAGCGGGAGGGCGCAATGAGCAGTTCTTC. Amino acids: CASSIAAGGRNEQFF. The chain uses TRBV7-9 and TRBJ2-1; 10 bases match TRBD2. There are 15 residues in the CDR3. Trimming removed 6 bases from V and 6 bases from J; junction bases left unmatched: 8. Germline CDR1 and CDR2: SEHNR and FQNEAQ (reference sequence).

The J gene is TRBJ2-1, the V gene TRBV20-1; 11 bases match TRBD2. The germline gives CDR1 DFQATT, CDR2 SNEGSKA (reference sequence). The ends lost 0 bases at V and 0 bases at J; junction bases unmatched: 7. This CDR3 region has 18 residues. CDR3 amino acids: CSARDGTSGLSSYNEQFF. Written as DNA, the CDR3 is TGCAGTGCTAGAGACGGGACTAGCGGACTAAGCTCCTACAATGAGCAGTTCTTC.

The chain carries TRBV29-1 and TRBJ2-1; TRBD2 matches 7 bases. The trim removed 3 bases at V and 1 base at J, leaving 6 bases unmatched. Germline CDR1 is SQVTM and CDR2 is ANQGSEA. This CDR3 is 15 amino acids long. The CDR3 sequence is CSVDRAGVSYNEQFF. The CDR3, as DNA: TGCAGCGTTGACCGCGCGGGAGTGTCCTACAATGAGCAGTTCTTC.

There are many counts of this clonotype. The J gene is TRBJ1-2, the V gene TRBV5-1, with unresolved D. CDR1 is SGHRS, CDR2 YFSETQ, per germline. Trimming stripped 4 bases from V and 4 bases from J, with 17 bases between. The CDR3 consists of 15 residues. CDR3 DNA sequence: TGCGCCAGCAGCAATTCCGGGTCCAATCCCTATGGCTACACCTTC. Its translation is CASSNSGSNPYGYTF.

This clonotype was recorded at least ten times. The J gene is TRBJ2-7, the V gene TRBV12-3 or TRBV12-4; the D gene could be TRBD1 or TRBD2 (5 bases each). Trimming took off 7 bases at V and 5 bases at J, with 24 bases between the two ends. The CDR3 is made up of 16 amino acids. CDR3 sequence (DNA): TGTGCCAGCACCCTACGATTACGGGGACGGAAGGACGAGCAGTACTTC. Its translation: CASTLRLRGRKDEQYF.

This clonotype was counted ten times or more. No conserved phenylalanine or tryptophan is present at the end of the CDR3, so a read error is the likely explanation. The V and J genes are TRBV28 and TRBJ1-1; tentatively, D is TRBD1 (5 bases). The ends were cut back, 5 bases at V and 3 bases at J, with 16 bases in the middle. Germline V gene data show CDR1 as MDHEN and CDR2 as SYDVKM. This CDR3 has 15 amino acids. CDR3 loop: CASSTGGDGDTEAFS. The CDR3 DNA reads TGTGCCAGCAGTACCGGTGGGGACGGAGACACTGAAGCTTTCTCT.

This clonotype was found many times. V is TRBV14 and J is TRBJ2-1; 8 nucleotides align to TRBD2. J lost 3 bases, V lost 3 bases, and 13 bases had no gene match. CDR3 length: 18 amino acids. Per germline, CDR1 SGHDN and CDR2 FVKESK. The CDR3 loop reads CASSHRTSPQKFYNEQFF. DNA of the CDR3: TGTGCCAGCAGCCACCGGACTAGCCCCCAGAAGTTCTACAATGAGCAGTTCTTC.

This clonotype turned up a few times. A much larger clone differs by one base, so this may be a read error. The chain joins TRBV27 to TRBJ2-7, with D possibly matching TRBD2 (5 bases). From germline, CDR1 is MNHEY and CDR2 SMNVEV (reference sequence). This CDR3 has 13 residues. CDR3 protein: CTSGLTSSYEQYF. The CDR3 region has the DNA TGTACCAGCGGCTTGACTTCCTCCTACGAGCAGTACTTC.

This clonotype was observed at least ten times. The chain has TRBV3-1 and TRBJ2-7, with D possibly being TRBD1 (6 bases). The CDR3 loop spans 15 amino acids. V lost 1 base, J lost 1 base, and 11 bases lay in between. Germline CDR1 and CDR2: LGHDT and YNNKEL (reference sequence). Here the CDR3 reads CASSQAARGSYEQYF. CDR3 coding DNA: TGTGCCAGCAGCCAAGCGGCAAGGGGGTCCTACGAGCAGTACTTC.

The table lists this clonotype with a few counts. This rearrangement joins TRBV10-3 to TRBJ2-2, with a possible D match to TRBD2 (6 bases). The CDR3 has 15 amino acids. V was trimmed by 3 bases and J by 1 base, leaving 9 bases between them. CDR1 is ENHRY, CDR2 SYGVKD, per germline. CDR3 sequence reads: CAISDFSGNTGELFF. CDR3 sequence (DNA): TGTGCCATCAGTGATTTTAGCGGGAACACCGGGGAGCTGTTTTTT.

This clonotype was detected ten times or more. This chain connects TRBV5-1 to TRBJ2-1; D is perhaps TRBD2 (6 bases). Trimming removed 3 bases at V and 14 bases at J, with 21 bases between. Germline V gene lookup returns CDR1 SGHRS and CDR2 YFSETQ. The CDR3 is 14 residues long. The CDR3: CASSSGVGGDVEFF. The CDR3 bases are TGCGCCAGCAGCTCGGGCGTGGGGGGAGATGTTGAGTTCTTC.

This clonotype was picked up many times. The chain has TRBV20-1 and TRBJ2-7; 11 bases match TRBD2. V gave up 3 bases and J gave up 7 bases; unmatched junction bases: 5. The CDR3 spans 13 residues. Germline CDR1 is DFQATT and CDR2 is SNEGSKA (reference sequence). CDR3 sequence reads: CSASTASGGEQYF. The CDR3 region has the DNA TGCAGTGCTAGTACCGCTAGCGGGGGGGAGCAGTACTTC.

This clonotype appeared a few times. This chain connects TRBV7-6 to TRBJ1-5; tentative D call: TRBD1 (5 bases). The CDR3 length is 17 residues. CDR1 SGHVS and CDR2 FNYEAQ come from the germline V gene. The V end lost 5 bases, the J end lost 7 bases, and 24 bases lay between the germline ends. The DNA of the CDR3 is TGTGCCAGCAGCGTTCGCGGCCCCAGGGTTTTAAGACAGCCCCAGCATTTT. This sequence encodes CASSVRGPRVLRQPQHF.

The sample holds many counts of this clonotype. This chain joins TRBV28 and TRBJ1-2; 9 bases are a match to TRBD1. Germline V gene data show CDR1 as MDHEN and CDR2 as SYDVKM. Unmatched junction bases numbered 14, after V lost 6 bases and J lost 6 bases. The CDR3 is 16 amino acids. The CDR3 region is CASSRLTGTGMNGYTF. The CDR3 DNA follows: TGTGCCAGCAGCCGACTTACCGGGACAGGGATGAATGGCTACACCTTC.

This chain joins TRBV18 and TRBJ1-2; 10 bases fit TRBD1. The J segment lost 5 bases and the V segment lost 5 bases, leaving 5 bases of the junction unmatched. This CDR3 is built from 14 residues. CDR1 and CDR2 (germline): KGHSH, LQKENI. The CDR3 loop reads CASSGTGAKYGYTF. CDR3 nucleotides: TGTGCCAGCTCAGGGACAGGGGCCAAGTATGGCTACACCTTC.

This clonotype was counted ten times or more. The J gene is TRBJ1-5, the V gene TRBV3-1, with D possibly being TRBD1 (6 bases). CDR3 length: 14 amino acids. The germline V gene encodes CDR1 LGHDT and CDR2 YNNKEL (reference sequence). Trimming shortened V by 0 bases and J by 6 bases, and 9 bases separated the two germline ends. CDR3 sequence reads: CASSQDEGGQPQHF. The CDR3 bases are TGTGCCAGCAGCCAAGACGAGGGGGGTCAGCCCCAGCATTTT.

Only a few counts were recorded for this clonotype. This CDR3 is CASSRADYEQYF. CDR3 in DNA: TGTGCCAGCAGCCGAGCAGACTACGAGCAGTACTTC. The J gene is TRBJ2-5, the V gene TRBV14; D is uncertain. TRBJ2-7 matches the DNA end more closely, so the J call is doubtful. This CDR3 is built from 12 residues. Germline V gives CDR1 SGHDN, CDR2 FVKESK.

This clonotype was counted many times. The chain employs TRBV28 and TRBJ2-7; weak D call: TRBD1 (5 bases). The CDR3 spans 14 residues. The germline V and J ends were trimmed by 4 bases and 2 bases, with 12 bases remaining between them. Germline assignment: CDR1 MDHEN and CDR2 SYDVKM. CDR3 region: CASSYEGRAYEQYF. In DNA form, the CDR3 reads TGTGCCAGCAGTTACGAAGGCAGGGCCTACGAGCAGTACTTC.

This clonotype was seen at least ten times. The chain recombines TRBV2 with TRBJ2-3, with D possibly being TRBD2 (5 bases). V dropped 0 bases and J dropped 3 bases, with 13 bases sitting between them. Germline V gives CDR1 SNHLY, CDR2 FYNNEI. CDR3 length: 16 residues. The CDR3, as DNA: TGTGCCAGCAGTGAAGCGCGGTTAGCGCCAACAGATACGCAGTATTTT. This gives the protein CASSEARLAPTDTQYF.

Remarks on this clonotype: A much more abundant neighbour one base away suggests this may be a read error. The chain carries TRBV28 and TRBJ2-7; 8 bases fit TRBD2. V shed 6 bases, J shed 4 bases, and the junction held 11 bases outside the gene matches. The CDR3 runs 15 residues. Per the germline V gene, CDR1 is MDHEN and CDR2 is SYDVKM. As DNA, the CDR3 is TGTGCCAGCAGCCCCGGACGGGGGGGCCTTTACGAGCAGTACTTC. Amino acid sequence: CASSPGRGGLYEQYF.

This clonotype appeared many times. The chain has TRBV5-1 and TRBJ2-5; no reliable D call. CDR1 and CDR2 (germline): SGHRS, YFSETQ. The CDR3 length is 15 residues. V shed 4 bases and J shed 3 bases, with 16 bases lying between them. In DNA, the CDR3 is TGCGCCAGCAGCATCGGGCCCAACCCAGAAGAGACCCAGTACTTC. Translation gives CASSIGPNPEETQYF. Complete variable domain (other parts from reference TRBV5-1 and TRBJ2-5): KAGVTQTPRYLIKTRGQQVTLSCSPISGHRSVSWYQQTPGQGLQFLFEYFSETQRNKGNFPGRFSGRQFSNSRSEMNVSTLELGDSALYLCASSIGPNPEETQYFGPGTRLLVL.

This clonotype has a count of ten or more. The chain joins TRBV24-1 to TRBJ2-1; a possible D gene is TRBD1 (5 bases). V was cut by 0 bases and J by 10 bases, with 9 bases left in between. Germline CDR1 and CDR2: KGHDR and SFDVKD. The CDR3 has 13 residues. The chain's CDR3 is CATSDLGAREQFF. CDR3 in DNA: TGTGCCACCAGTGATTTGGGGGCCCGGGAGCAGTTCTTC.